Each of the 2 T cell receptor beta chains below was sequenced from the same sample in a study of cytomegalovirus exposure and HLA in healthy donors. The PCR was carried out with 60 Vbeta primers and 13 Jbeta primers. Assay used: immunoSEQ multiplex PCR; TCRdb lists only in-frame clones, some missing. The sample shows under 150,000 clones, 73% of them seen only once. Source material: PBMCs. These receptors were taken from a human donor in good health.

The chain links TRBV15 to TRBJ1-5, with unresolved D. V was pared by 0 bases and J by 1 base, with 10 bases between. Germline values: CDR1 LNHNV, CDR2 YYDKDF (reference sequence). The CDR3 covers 16 residues. The CDR3 loop is CATSRDLSGSNQPQHF. Here the CDR3 DNA reads TGTGCCACCAGCAGAGATCTTTCGGGGAGCAATCAGCCCCAGCATTTT.

The V and J genes are TRBV2 and TRBJ2-3; 9 positions agree with TRBD2. This CDR3 comprises 16 residues. Germline CDR1 is SNHLY and CDR2 is FYNNEI. The trim removed 7 bases at V and 3 bases at J, leaving 11 bases unmatched. The CDR3 nucleotides are TGTGCCAGCATTCGACTAGCGGACCCAACAACAGATACGCAGTATTTT. The encoded protein is CASIRLADPTTDTQYF.